This entry features one TCR beta chain sequence. Its target is unknown. The source of the sample is a study of T cell responses to AZD1222 COVID-19 vaccine. Study results and caveats: Baseline antibody screening turned up just a handful of seropositive AZD1222 recipients. Spike as a whole was targeted by vaccine-associated CD4 TCRs, dominant at 160-218 and 743-854. In the spike-specific TCR repertoire, nearly half reportedly target unmutated variant regions. After two AZD1222 doses, spike-specific TCR breadth and depth rose versus day 0.

Sequencing used immunoSEQ multiplex PCR; TCRdb keeps in-frame clones, though not all of them. The table has 95,000 to 150,000 clones, about 85% seen once. Germline CDR1 and CDR2: LGHDT and YNNKEL (reference sequence). The CDR3 spans 14 residues. The V and J ends lost 6 bases and 4 bases respectively, with 15 bases between them. The V call is TRBV3-1 (or the pseudogene TRBV3-2), the J call TRBJ1-1; D is ambiguous. This specimen consisted of peripheral blood, obtained 28 days after the second AZD1222 dose. This clonotype originated in an adult who received the AZD1222 COVID-19 vaccine. CDR3 residues: CASSSHGSSTEAFF. The CDR3 DNA reads as TGTGCCAGCAGTTCACATGGGTCGTCCACTGAAGCTTTCTTT.